The source of this T cell receptor beta chain is a study of blood T cell repertoires in COVID-19. In this sample, this clone turned up once. Sequenced by immunoSEQ multiplex PCR; TCRdb stores in-frame clones only, minus some. The sample lists 300,000 to 350,000 clones; roughly nine tenths were seen once. The junction had 2 bases not matched to a gene; V was cut back by 2 bases and J by 4 bases. CDR3 length: 13 residues. This receptor was obtained from a woman in her twenties or thirties who had been exposed to COVID-19. V usage is TRBV12-3 or TRBV12-4 and J usage is TRBJ2-7, with 7 nucleotides matching TRBD2. Sequencing used PBMCs or T cells enriched from blood (not recorded which). CDR3 nucleotides: TGTGCCAGCAGTTTAAAGCGGGGTTACGAGCAGTACTTC. Protein sequence: CASSLKRGYEQYF.